This paragraph covers one TCR beta chain sequence. Its matching antigen is unknown. PCR involved 60 Vbeta and 13 Jbeta primers. TCRdb's table, derived via immunoSEQ multiplex PCR, lists solely in-frame clones and lacks some. The sample has hundreds of thousands of clones; about 89% are singletons. From germline, CDR1 is SNHLY and CDR2 FYNNEI. Trimming cost V 8 bases and J 4 bases; bases outside gene matches: 8. The CDR3 has 15 amino acids. The sample is drawn from a study of cytomegalovirus exposure and HLA in healthy donors. Findings of the study overall: TCR beta sequences reportedly predicted most subjects' HLA-A and HLA-B alleles accurately. The study put 150 or so TCR beta chains on its list as cytomegalovirus-associated. TCR beta V- and J-gene trimming, according to a later analysis, was linked to a missense DCLRE1C variant. Several top significant clusters appeared, in a later analysis, to be linked to common viral pathogens.

The sample comprised PBMCs. This receptor was obtained from a woman aged 18-30 years in good health and CMV-seronegative. The J gene is TRBJ2-3, the V gene TRBV2, with TRBD2 matching over 11 bases. CDR3 nucleotides: TGTGCCAGCCCTGATCCTAGCGGGAGGCCAGATACGCAGTATTTT. Translated, it gives CASPDPSGRPDTQYF.